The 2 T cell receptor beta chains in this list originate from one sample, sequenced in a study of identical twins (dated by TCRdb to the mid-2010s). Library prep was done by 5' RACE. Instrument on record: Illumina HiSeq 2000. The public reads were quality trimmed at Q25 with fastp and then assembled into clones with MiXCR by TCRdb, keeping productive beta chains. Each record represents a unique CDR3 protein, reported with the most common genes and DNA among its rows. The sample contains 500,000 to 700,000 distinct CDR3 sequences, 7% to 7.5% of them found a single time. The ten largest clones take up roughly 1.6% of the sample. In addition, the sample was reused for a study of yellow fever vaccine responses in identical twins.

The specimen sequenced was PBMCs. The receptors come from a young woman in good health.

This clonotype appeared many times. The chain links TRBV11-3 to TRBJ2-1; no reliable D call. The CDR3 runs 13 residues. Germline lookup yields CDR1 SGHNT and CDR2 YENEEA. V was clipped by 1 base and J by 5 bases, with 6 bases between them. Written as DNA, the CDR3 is TGTGCCAGCAGCTTAGCTCAAGACAATGAGCAGTTCTTC. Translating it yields CASSLAQDNEQFF.

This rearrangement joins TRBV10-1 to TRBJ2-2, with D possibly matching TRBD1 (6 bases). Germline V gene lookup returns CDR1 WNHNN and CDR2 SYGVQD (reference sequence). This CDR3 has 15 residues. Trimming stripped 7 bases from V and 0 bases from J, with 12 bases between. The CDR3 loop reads CASNSGTSNTGELFF. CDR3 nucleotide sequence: TGCGCCAGCAATTCCGGGACATCGAACACCGGGGAGCTGTTTTTT.